This TCR beta chain was retrieved from a study of CD8 T cells in ankylosing spondylitis. Whole-study results and caveats: Characteristic of ankylosing spondylitis blood, it appeared, was a TCR beta motif comprising about eight highly homologous variants. Disease-linked clones had a CD8+ phenotype and relatively low frequency in peripheral blood. Disease-associated clones were reportedly significantly overrepresented in matched ankylosing spondylitis synovial fluid.

The CDR3 length is 13 residues. Germline CDR1 is MDHEN and CDR2 is SYDVKM. V was pared by 6 bases and J by 5 bases, with 13 bases between. Only a few counts were recorded for this clonotype. The target antigen is unknown. Libraries of TCR beta came from quantitative 5'-RACE with molecular barcodes. One entry per CDR3 protein results from TCRdb running MiXCR on the 5' RACE reads. This table has roughly 250,000 distinct CDR3 sequences, less than 10% appearing once. The chain employs TRBV28 and TRBJ2-5; D may be TRBD2 (5 bases). The TCR originated in a male donor with ankylosing spondylitis or in good health (not recorded which). Sequencing was done on a sample of blood, either unsorted or a sorted T cell fraction (not recorded which). In nucleotides, the CDR3 is TGTGCCAGCAGCATCCGGGGATTGGAGACCCAGTACTTC. The encoded protein is CASSIRGLETQYF.